The entry below gives a single T cell receptor (beta chain) sequence along with its context. Its specificity is not known. The entry originates in a study of cytomegalovirus exposure and HLA in healthy donors. About the research overall: The same platform used for the 666 first-cohort repertoires was also used for the 100 to 150 validation repertoires, as a later analysis reported. General study points: Cytomegalovirus-associated status was assigned to about 180 TCR beta chains. Most TCR sequences proved rare, with some public TCRs found in many donors. The authors confirmed in vitro that a few CMV-associated chains were specific for CMV antigens.

The assay was immunoSEQ multiplex PCR, and TCRdb's table has in-frame clones only and misses some. The sample has about 280,000 clones; roughly 88% are singletons. The CDR3 contains 16 residues. In germline, CDR1 is GTSNPN, CDR2 SVGIG (reference sequence). The J segment lost 4 bases and the V segment lost 3 bases, leaving 7 bases of the junction unmatched. Source material: PBMCs. This chain connects TRBV30 to TRBJ2-1; 12 nucleotides align to TRBD2. This TCR came from a woman younger than 30 in good health and CMV-seronegative. The CDR3 bases are TGTGCCTGGAGAGAGGGACTAGCGGGCTTTTACAATGAGCAGTTCTTC. Its protein is CAWREGLAGFYNEQFF.